The T cell receptor beta chain under discussion was sequenced for a study of T-cell reconstitution after alpha-beta-depleted transplantation in children. Construction of the TCRbeta library involved unique molecular identifiers. TCRdb re-analysed the PCR reads in MiXCR, keeping a single row per CDR3 protein. Here the sample spans roughly 100,000 distinct CDR3 sequences, 7% to 10% being singletons. This clonotype came up many times. The CDR3 is 16 residues long. V was clipped by 0 bases and J by 2 bases, with 13 bases between them. Germline lookup yields CDR1 SGHAT and CDR2 FQNNGV. Sample: PBMCs from the stem cell graft donor, taken from the stem cell graft. V is TRBV11-2 and J is TRBJ2-5; tentative D call: TRBD2 (7 bases). The sequence was collected from a human donor who donated a stem cell graft to a child with congenital amegakaryocytic thrombocytopenia. CDR3 protein: CASSLDGRGAQETQYF. In nucleotides, the CDR3 is TGTGCCAGCAGCTTAGATGGTCGGGGGGCGCAAGAGACCCAGTACTTC.